This record concerns one T cell receptor (beta chain) sequence. Its recognized antigen is unknown. Within one base of it there is no much larger clone, and no base qualities were kept. The same CDR3 arises from other DNA sequences in this sample as well. The immunoSEQ Assay, a bias-controlled multiplex PCR, was used to amplify TCRbeta CDR3 regions from genomic DNA. From the authors' description of their analysis: The number of nucleated cells in each sample was estimated by amplification of reference gene primers within the assay. To quantify the absolute abundance of each unique TCRbeta CDR3 rearrangement, sequence reads were collapsed and filtered. For each sample, productive Simpson clonality was calculated by taking the square root of Simpson's diversity index across productive rearrangements. The table was pulled from immuneACCESS by TCRdb, which kept in-frame rearrangements only. Such tables lose some clones; where checked, under half of the loss comes from unresolved V genes, and the rest has no known cause. The V and J calls and clone size are taken from that table; D and trimming were inferred from the DNA. The sample data list some 240,000 clones, and approximately 88% of these were observed just once. Together, the top ten hold around 3% of the sample.

The data are from a study of blood T cell repertoires in COVID-19 (TCRdb year 2020). Notes on the research overall: Samples from collaborators originated in the United States, Italy and Spain and spanned both the acute and convalescent phases of COVID-19. A freely available public database, intended as a resource for researchers studying the immune response to SARS-CoV-2, is where the repertoires were released. The prospective study material was composed of cDNA or gDNA derived from T cells, B-cell-depleted T cells, or PBMCs. Where available, HLA class I and class II types were obtained from metadata supplied by the sample provider rather than from assay-based typing. Subjects who had been exposed to COVID-19, were actively infected with it, or had recovered from it provided the deeply sampled blood TCRbeta repertoires that made up the dataset. Nearly every sample came with metadata listing a de-identified subject ID, COVID-19 status, age in years and sex. Samples came from the ongoing ImmuneRACE study (first 160 participants) plus 1,254 subjects from 6 global collaborators.

Overall results and qualifications from the work: The amount of clinical and demographic metadata varied by source and participant and was provided uncurated.

Participants in the prospective study were aged about 18 to 100 years, lived in 20 to 30 United States geographic areas, and enrolled through a virtual design. In the prospective study, participants were assigned to cohorts based on the clinical history participants reported in a screening survey and a study questionnaire. Exposed participants had been in contact with someone with a PCR-confirmed or clinician-diagnosed COVID-19 case within 2 weeks of study entry. In the prospective study, mobile phlebotomists collected whole blood, serum and a nasopharyngeal or oropharyngeal swab from each participant. Additional blood draws and questionnaires over an approximately two-month period could optionally be provided by prospective study participants. Before DNA extraction, blood samples from the prospective study were shipped at room temperature or frozen. The CDR3 starts with the cysteine, ends with the phenylalanine, and has 15 residues. The entry retains the CDR3 DNA only, 45 bases that are in frame from base 1. V is cut by 2 bases and J by 2 bases, and the space between the germline ends is 9 bases. The germline V gene provides CDR1 KGHSH and CDR2 LQKENI.

The sequencing sample was made of PBMCs or T cells enriched from blood (not recorded which). Recombination joined TRBV18 with TRBJ2-2, and perhaps TRBD2 as D gene, on 6 matching bases. This receptor was obtained from a woman between 35 and 50 years old who had been exposed to COVID-19. The sequence in DNA is TGTGCCAGCTCACCAGGGACTGCAAACACCGGGGAGCTGTTTTTT. The translation is CASSPGTANTGELFF.